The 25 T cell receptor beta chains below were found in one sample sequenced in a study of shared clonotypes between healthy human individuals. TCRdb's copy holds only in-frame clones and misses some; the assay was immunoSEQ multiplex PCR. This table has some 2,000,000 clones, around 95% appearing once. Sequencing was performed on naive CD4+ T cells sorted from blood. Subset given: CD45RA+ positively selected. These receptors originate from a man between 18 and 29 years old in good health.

The CDR3 DNA follows: TGCGCCAGCAGCATTACCGGGACACCTAACACCGGGGAGCTGTTTTTT. Its protein is CASSITGTPNTGELFF. The V gene is TRBV4-1, the J gene TRBJ2-2, with D possibly being TRBD1 (6 bases). The germline V gene has CDR1 MGHRA and CDR2 YSYEKL. The CDR3 has 16 amino acids. With 5 bases removed from V and 2 bases from J, the gap between germline ends came to 15 bases.

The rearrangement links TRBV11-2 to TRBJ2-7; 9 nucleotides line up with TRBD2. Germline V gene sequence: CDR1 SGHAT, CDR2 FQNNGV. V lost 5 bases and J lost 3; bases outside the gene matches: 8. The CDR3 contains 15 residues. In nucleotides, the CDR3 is TGTGCCAGCAGCACCCGACTAGCGGAGGACTACGAGCAGTACTTC. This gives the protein CASSTRLAEDYEQYF.

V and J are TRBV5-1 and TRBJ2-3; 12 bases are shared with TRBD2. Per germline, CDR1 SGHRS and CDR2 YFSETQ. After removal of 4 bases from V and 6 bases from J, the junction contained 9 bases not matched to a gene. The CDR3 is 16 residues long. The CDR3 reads CASSPPSGGARDTQYF. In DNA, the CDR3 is TGCGCCAGCAGCCCTCCTAGCGGGGGGGCCAGGGATACGCAGTATTTT.

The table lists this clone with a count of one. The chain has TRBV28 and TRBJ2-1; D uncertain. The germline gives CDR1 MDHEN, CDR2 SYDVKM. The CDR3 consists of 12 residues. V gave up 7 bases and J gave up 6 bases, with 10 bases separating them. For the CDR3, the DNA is TGTGCCAGCACCCGGGTCCCCAATGAGCAGTTCTTC. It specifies CASTRVPNEQFF.

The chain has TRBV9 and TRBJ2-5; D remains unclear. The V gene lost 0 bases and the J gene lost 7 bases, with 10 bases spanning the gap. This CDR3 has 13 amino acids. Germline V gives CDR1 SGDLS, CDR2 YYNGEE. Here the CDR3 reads CASSVEWGGTQYF. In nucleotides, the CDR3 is TGTGCCAGCAGCGTAGAATGGGGTGGGACCCAGTACTTC.

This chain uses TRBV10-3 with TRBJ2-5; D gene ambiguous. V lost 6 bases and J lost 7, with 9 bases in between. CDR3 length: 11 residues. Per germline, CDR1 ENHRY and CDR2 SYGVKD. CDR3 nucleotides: TGTGCCATCAGCACCTTGGGGACCCAGTACTTC. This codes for CAISTLGTQYF.

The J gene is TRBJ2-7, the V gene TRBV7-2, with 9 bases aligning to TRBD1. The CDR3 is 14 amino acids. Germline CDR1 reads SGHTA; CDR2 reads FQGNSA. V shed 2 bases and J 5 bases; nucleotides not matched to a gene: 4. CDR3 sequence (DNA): TGTGCCAGCAGCTTAAGGGACAGGGCCCACGAGCAGTACTTC. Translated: CASSLRDRAHEQYF.

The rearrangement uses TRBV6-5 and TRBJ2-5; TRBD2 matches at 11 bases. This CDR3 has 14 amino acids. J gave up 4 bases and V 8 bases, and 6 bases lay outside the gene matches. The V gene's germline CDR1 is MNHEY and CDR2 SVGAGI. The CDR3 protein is CASALAGARETQYF. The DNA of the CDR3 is TGTGCCAGCGCACTAGCGGGAGCAAGAGAGACCCAGTACTTC.

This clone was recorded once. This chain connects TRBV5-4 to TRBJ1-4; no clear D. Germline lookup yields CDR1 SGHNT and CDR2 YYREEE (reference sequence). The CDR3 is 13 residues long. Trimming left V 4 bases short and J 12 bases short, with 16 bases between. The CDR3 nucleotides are TGTGCCAGCAGCCCGGATTACTTAGGCGAACTGTTTTTT. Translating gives CASSPDYLGELFF. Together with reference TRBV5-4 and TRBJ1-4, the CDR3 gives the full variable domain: ETGVTQSPTHLIKTRGQQVTLRCSSQSGHNTVSWYQQALGQGPQFIFQYYREEENGRGNFPPRFSGLQFPNYSSELNVNALELDDSALYLCASSPDYLGELFFGSGTQLSVL.

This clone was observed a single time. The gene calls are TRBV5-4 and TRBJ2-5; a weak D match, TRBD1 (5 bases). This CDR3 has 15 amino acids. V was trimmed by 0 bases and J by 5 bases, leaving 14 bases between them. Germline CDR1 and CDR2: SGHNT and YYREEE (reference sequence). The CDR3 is CASSLGGLHMETQYF. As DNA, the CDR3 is TGTGCCAGCAGCTTGGGGGGCCTTCACATGGAGACCCAGTACTTC.

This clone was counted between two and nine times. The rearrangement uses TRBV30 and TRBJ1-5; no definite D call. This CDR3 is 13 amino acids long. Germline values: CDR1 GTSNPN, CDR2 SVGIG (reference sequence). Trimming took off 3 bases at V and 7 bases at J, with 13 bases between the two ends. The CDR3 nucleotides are TGTGCCTGGAGGTCGACGTCCTGGCAGCCCCAGCATTTT. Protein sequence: CAWRSTSWQPQHF.

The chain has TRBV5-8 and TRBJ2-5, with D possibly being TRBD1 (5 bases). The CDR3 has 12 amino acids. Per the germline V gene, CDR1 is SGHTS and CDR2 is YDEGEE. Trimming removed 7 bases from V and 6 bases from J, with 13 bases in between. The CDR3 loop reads CASGATPKTQYF. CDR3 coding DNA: TGTGCCAGCGGGGCTACCCCGAAGACCCAGTACTTC.

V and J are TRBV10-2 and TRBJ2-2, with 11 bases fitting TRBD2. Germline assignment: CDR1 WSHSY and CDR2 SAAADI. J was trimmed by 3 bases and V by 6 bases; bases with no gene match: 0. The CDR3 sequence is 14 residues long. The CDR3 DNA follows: TGCGCCAGCAGGGGACTAGCGGACACCGGGGAGCTGTTTTTT. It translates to CASRGLADTGELFF.

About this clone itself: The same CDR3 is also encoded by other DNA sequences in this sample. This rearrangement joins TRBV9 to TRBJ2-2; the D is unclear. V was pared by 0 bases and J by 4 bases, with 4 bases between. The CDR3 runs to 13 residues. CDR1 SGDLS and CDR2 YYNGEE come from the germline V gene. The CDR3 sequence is CASSVVPTGELFF. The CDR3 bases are TGTGCCAGCAGCGTAGTCCCCACCGGGGAGCTGTTTTTT. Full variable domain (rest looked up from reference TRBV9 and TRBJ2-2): DSGVTQTPKHLITATGQRVTLRCSPRSGDLSVYWYQQSLDQGLQFLIQYYNGEERAKGNILERFSAQQFPDLHSELNLSSLELGDSALYFCASSVVPTGELFFGEGSRLTVL.

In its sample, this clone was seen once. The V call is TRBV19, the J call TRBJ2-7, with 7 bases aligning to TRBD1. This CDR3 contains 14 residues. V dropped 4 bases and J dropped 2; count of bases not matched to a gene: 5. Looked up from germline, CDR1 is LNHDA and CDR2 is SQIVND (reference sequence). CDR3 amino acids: CASSTGGPTYEQYF. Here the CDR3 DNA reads TGTGCCAGTAGTACAGGGGGACCCACCTACGAGCAGTACTTC.

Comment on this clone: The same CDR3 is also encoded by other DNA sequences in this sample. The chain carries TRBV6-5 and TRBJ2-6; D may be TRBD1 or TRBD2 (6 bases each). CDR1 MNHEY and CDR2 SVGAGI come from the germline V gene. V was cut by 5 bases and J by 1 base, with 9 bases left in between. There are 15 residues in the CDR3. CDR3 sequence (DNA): TGTGCCAGCAGTAGGGGGGCATCTGGGGCCAACGTCCTGACTTTC. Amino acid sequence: CASSRGASGANVLTF.

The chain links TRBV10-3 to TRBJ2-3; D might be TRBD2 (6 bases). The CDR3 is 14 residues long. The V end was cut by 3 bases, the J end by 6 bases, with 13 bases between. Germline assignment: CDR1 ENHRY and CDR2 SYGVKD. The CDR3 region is CAISEGGAGDTQYF. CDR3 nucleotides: TGTGCCATCAGTGAAGGAGGGGCCGGGGATACGCAGTATTTT.

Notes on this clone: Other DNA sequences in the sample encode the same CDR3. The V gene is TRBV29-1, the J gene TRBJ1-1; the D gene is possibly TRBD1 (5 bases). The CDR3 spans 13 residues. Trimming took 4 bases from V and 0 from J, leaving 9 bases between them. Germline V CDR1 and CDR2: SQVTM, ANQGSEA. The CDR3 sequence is CSVGGRLNTEAFF. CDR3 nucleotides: TGCAGCGTTGGGGGGAGGCTGAACACTGAAGCTTTCTTT.

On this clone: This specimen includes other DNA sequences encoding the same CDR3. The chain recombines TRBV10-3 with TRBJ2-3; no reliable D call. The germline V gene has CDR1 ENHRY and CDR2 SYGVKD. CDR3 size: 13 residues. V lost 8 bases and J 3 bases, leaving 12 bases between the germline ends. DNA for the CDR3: TGTGCCATCTCCCCAGGAATGACAGATACGCAGTATTTT. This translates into CAISPGMTDTQYF.

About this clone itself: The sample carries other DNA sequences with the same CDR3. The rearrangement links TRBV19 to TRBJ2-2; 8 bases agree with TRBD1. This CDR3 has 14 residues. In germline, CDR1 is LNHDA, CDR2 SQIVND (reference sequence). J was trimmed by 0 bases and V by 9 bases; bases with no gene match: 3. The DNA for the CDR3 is TGTGCCAGCAGGGGACAGGCGAACACCGGGGAGCTGTTTTTT. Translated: CASRGQANTGELFF.

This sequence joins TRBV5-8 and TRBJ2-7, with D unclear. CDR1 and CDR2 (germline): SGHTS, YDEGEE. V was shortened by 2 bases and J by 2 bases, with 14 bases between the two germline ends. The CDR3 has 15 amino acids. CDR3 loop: CASSLLMDRPYEQYF. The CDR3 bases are TGTGCCAGCAGCTTACTGATGGACCGTCCCTACGAGCAGTACTTC.

The CDR3 is CASSATSTDTQYF. CDR3 in DNA: TGTGCCAGCAGTGCAACTAGCACAGATACGCAGTATTTT. This chain uses TRBV6-1 with TRBJ2-3; D remains unclear. The CDR3 covers 13 residues. V lost 4 bases and J lost 0, with 5 bases in between. Germline V gives CDR1 MNHNS, CDR2 SASEGT.

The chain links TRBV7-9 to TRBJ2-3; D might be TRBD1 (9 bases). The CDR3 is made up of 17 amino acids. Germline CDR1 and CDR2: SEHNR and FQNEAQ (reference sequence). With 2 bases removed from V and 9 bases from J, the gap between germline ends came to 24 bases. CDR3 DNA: TGTGCCAGCAGCTTAATAGCGGGACAGGGTCCCCAAAAGACGCAGTATTTT. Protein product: CASSLIAGQGPQKTQYF.

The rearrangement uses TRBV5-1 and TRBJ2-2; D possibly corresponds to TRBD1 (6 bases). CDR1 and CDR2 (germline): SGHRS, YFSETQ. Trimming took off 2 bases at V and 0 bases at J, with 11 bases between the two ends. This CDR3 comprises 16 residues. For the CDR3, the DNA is TGCGCCAGCAGCTTCGGGACACCCGCGAACACCGGGGAGCTGTTTTTT. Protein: CASSFGTPANTGELFF. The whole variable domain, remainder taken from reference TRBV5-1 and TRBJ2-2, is KAGVTQTPRYLIKTRGQQVTLSCSPISGHRSVSWYQQTPGQGLQFLFEYFSETQRNKGNFPGRFSGRQFSNSRSEMNVSTLELGDSALYLCASSFGTPANTGELFFGEGSRLTVL.

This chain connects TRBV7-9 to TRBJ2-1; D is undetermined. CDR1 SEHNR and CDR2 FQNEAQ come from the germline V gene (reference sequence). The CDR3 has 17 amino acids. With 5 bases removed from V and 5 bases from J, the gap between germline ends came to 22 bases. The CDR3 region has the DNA TGTGCCAGCAGCCTGTCGTTTATCCGGGTTTCTCACAATGAGCAGTTCTTC. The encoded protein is CASSLSFIRVSHNEQFF.